The entry that follows covers one T cell receptor (beta chain) sequence. Vbeta (60) and Jbeta (13) primers were used in the PCR. Sequenced by immunoSEQ multiplex PCR; TCRdb stores in-frame clones only, minus some. Of 100,000 to 150,000 clones listed, about 80% are singletons. The sample comes from a study of cytomegalovirus exposure and HLA in healthy donors. There were likely unrecorded immune exposures, though donors were nominally healthy when sampled. This receptor was identified in a boy between 2 and 10 years old in good health and CMV-seronegative. Sequences were obtained from PBMCs.

CDR3 bases: TGTGCCAGCAGCTTAGGACTAGGCCAAGAGACCCAGTACTTC. Its protein is CASSLGLGQETQYF. The genes are TRBV7-9 and TRBJ2-5, with D possibly being TRBD2 (6 bases). V dropped 1 base and J dropped 1 base, with 7 bases sitting between them. The CDR3 has 14 amino acids. Germline assignment: CDR1 SEHNR and CDR2 FQNEAQ (reference sequence). Variable domain in full (rest from reference TRBV7-9 and TRBJ2-5): DTGVSQNPRHKITKRGQNVTFRCDPISEHNRLYWYRQTLGQGPEFLTYFQNEAQLEKSRLLSDRFSAERPKGSFSTLEIQRTEQGDSAMYLCASSLGLGQETQYFGPGTRLLVL.